This T cell receptor (beta chain) was profiled in a study of T-cell reconstitution after alpha-beta-depleted transplantation in children. CDR3 size: 16 residues. Germline CDR1 reads SGHRS; CDR2 reads YFSETQ. The J segment lost 0 bases and the V segment lost 3 bases, leaving 5 bases of the junction unmatched. This clonotype was observed a few times. The antigen is not known. The authors prepared the TCRbeta library with unique molecular identifiers. TCRdb re-derived calls from the PCR reads in MiXCR, one entry per CDR3 protein. The data contain some 200,000 distinct CDR3 sequences, about 8.2% of them singletons. Study findings and constraints: Once a year had passed after transplant, T-cell counts and diversity came mostly from newly produced T cells. High day-60 TCRbeta diversity in some patients came from surviving recipient T cells and thymic progenitors. Reportedly, roughly two months post-transplant, alpha-beta T cells arose from several hundred expanded graft clones.

The specimen was PBMCs, mostly from graft donor cells, collected 360 days after TCRalphabeta/CD19-depleted stem cell transplant. The gene calls are TRBV5-1 and TRBJ1-1; the match to TRBD1 covers 10 bases. The clonotype originates from a male patient aged 2-10 years who had a stem cell transplant for acute myeloid leukemia, so the T cells may come from the graft donor. The CDR3 loop is CASSSGTGDMNTEAFF. As DNA, the CDR3 is TGCGCCAGCAGCTCCGGGACAGGGGACATGAACACTGAAGCTTTCTTT.